The rows below give T cell receptor beta chains drawn from one sample of a study of post-analysis software for immune sequencing data. TCRdb re-derived calls from the PCR reads in MiXCR, one entry per CDR3 protein. The sample records about 430,000 distinct CDR3 sequences, 39% being singletons. The sequenced sample consisted of blood. All receptors derive from a girl aged 2 to 9 with multiple sclerosis. CDR3s include the opening cysteine and the closing phenylalanine or tryptophan. A D gene is named only where the DNA matches it firmly. The listing skips clone size in some rows; elsewhere it reads once, few, many or a size class.

size	J	D	V	CDR3	DNA
-	TRBJ1-2	-	TRBV4-1	CASSQEATAYGYTF	TGCGCCAGCAGCCAAGAAGCTACCGCTTATGGCTACACCTTC
-	TRBJ2-3	-	TRBV7-9	CASSFILGVTDTQYF	TGTGCCAGCAGCTTTATCCTGGGGGTGACAGATACGCAGTATTTT
few	TRBJ2-1	-	TRBV20-1	CSAIHVGGSSYNEQFF	TGCAGTGCTATTCACGTAGGGGGGAGCTCCTACAATGAGCAGTTCTTC
-	TRBJ2-7	-	TRBV5-5	CASSFYRDEQYF	TGTGCCAGCAGCTTCTACAGGGACGAGCAGTACTTC
-	TRBJ2-7	TRBD1	TRBV28	CTSPPSETGQYYEQYF	TGTACCAGTCCACCCTCGGAGACGGGACAGTACTACGAGCAGTACTTC
few	TRBJ1-6	-	TRBV16	CASSQSLYRKNSPLHF	TGTGCCAGCAGCCAATCTCTCTACAGGAAGAACTCACCCCTCCACTTT
-	TRBJ1-2	TRBD1	TRBV24-1	CATGDRTYGYTF	TGTGCCACCGGGGACAGGACTTATGGCTACACCTTC
-	TRBJ2-1	TRBD1	TRBV10-3	CAITRPDGQGGNEQFF	TGTGCCATCACCAGACCAGATGGACAGGGGGGAAATGAGCAGTTCTTC
-	TRBJ2-7	TRBD1	TRBV6-2/TRBV6-3	CASNPPGGEQYF	TGTGCCAGCAATCCCCCAGGGGGCGAGCAGTACTTC
-	TRBJ2-1	-	TRBV5-1	CASSPEINEQFF	TGCGCCAGCAGCCCTGAAATCAATGAGCAGTTCTTC
few	TRBJ2-1	TRBD1	TRBV19	CASSFGQGTYNEQFF	TGTGCCAGTAGCTTTGGACAGGGAACCTACAATGAGCAGTTCTTC
-	TRBJ2-4	-	TRBV12-3/TRBV12-4	CASRAGGTLGQKNIQYF	TGTGCCAGCAGGGCAGGAGGTACCCTAGGGCAGAAAAACATTCAGTACTTC
-	TRBJ1-2	TRBD1	TRBV20-1	CSAKQGRESGYTF	TGCAGTGCAAAACAGGGGAGGGAGAGTGGCTACACCTTC
few	TRBJ2-7	TRBD1	TRBV20-1	CSALDRGRYEQYF	TGCAGTGCTCTAGACAGGGGGCGGTACGAGCAGTACTTC
-	TRBJ2-1	-	TRBV28	CASSTQGYLSSYNEQFF	TGTGCCAGCAGTACCCAAGGCTACCTAAGCTCCTACAATGAGCAGTTCTTC